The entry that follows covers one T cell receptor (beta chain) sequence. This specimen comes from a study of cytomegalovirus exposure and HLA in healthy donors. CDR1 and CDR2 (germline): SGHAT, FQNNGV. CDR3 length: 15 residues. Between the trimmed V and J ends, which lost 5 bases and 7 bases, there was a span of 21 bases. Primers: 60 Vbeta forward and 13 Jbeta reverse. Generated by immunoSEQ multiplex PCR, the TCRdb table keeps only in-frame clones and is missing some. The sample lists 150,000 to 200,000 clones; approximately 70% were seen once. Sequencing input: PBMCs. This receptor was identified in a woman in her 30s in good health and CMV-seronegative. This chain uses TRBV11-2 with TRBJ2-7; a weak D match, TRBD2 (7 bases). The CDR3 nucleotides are TGTGCCAGCAGCCAGGCGGGGGCAGGGGCCTGGGAGCAGTACTTC. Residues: CASSQAGAGAWEQYF.